A selection of T cell receptor beta chains follows, all from one sample in a study of T-cell memory formation after mild COVID-19. MiXCR was run by TCRdb on the 5' RACE reads, yielding one entry per CDR3 protein. Of more than 450,000 distinct CDR3 sequences listed, more than 15% are singletons. The source material was PBMCs or a T cell subset sorted from them (not recorded which). These receptors were collected from an adult woman who had mild COVID-19 (a few samples of this study predate the infection). Cell type and time point are not known. The CDR3 runs from the conserved cysteine through the conserved F or W. The D gene is left open where the match is weak. Clone size is shown for a subset of rows, as once, few, many or a class of expanded clone.

j_call d_call v_call clone_size cdr3_nt cdr3_aa
TRBJ2-7 TRBD1 TRBV5-1 . TGCGCCAGCAGTATTTATAGGACAGGGGACTACGAGCAGTACTTC CASSIYRTGDYEQYF
TRBJ2-7 . TRBV20-1 . TGCAGTGCTAGAGACAGCCTTTACGAGCAGTACTTC CSARDSLYEQYF
TRBJ2-3 TRBD2 TRBV7-6 . TGTGCCAGCAGCTCCCTCAGCGGGGAGCGCACAGATACGCAGTATTTT CASSSLSGERTDTQYF
TRBJ2-5 . TRBV11-2 . TGTGCCAGCAGCGCGGGCCCCAGAGGGGAGACCCAGTACTTC CASSAGPRGETQYF
TRBJ2-3 TRBD2 TRBV4-1 . TGCGCCAGCAGCAATAGCGGGGGGGTAGATACGCAGTATTTT CASSNSGGVDTQYF
TRBJ1-1 . TRBV7-9 . TGTGCCAGCAGCGCAAAGGGGGGTAGGAACACTGAAGCTTTCTTT CASSAKGGRNTEAFF
TRBJ2-5 TRBD2 TRBV12-3/TRBV12-4 . TGTGCCAGCAGTTATCGGGGGGGAGAGACCCAGTACTTC CASSYRGGETQYF
TRBJ2-3 . TRBV30 . TGTGCCTGGAGCAGGGCGGTAGATACGCAGTATTTT CAWSRAVDTQYF
TRBJ2-3 . TRBV7-3 . TGTGCCAGCAGCCCGAGGCGGGCCACCACAGATACGCAGTATTTT CASSPRRATTDTQYF
TRBJ2-5 . TRBV5-6 few TGTGCCAGCAGCTCAACCGGAGAGACCCAGTACTTC CASSSTGETQYF
TRBJ2-2 TRBD1 TRBV11-3 . TGTGCCAGCAGCCGCCCCGGGACAGGGCCGAACACCGGGGAGCTGTTTTTT CASSRPGTGPNTGELFF
TRBJ2-1 TRBD2 TRBV6-2/TRBV6-3 . TGTGCCAGCAGTTACCAATCACGGGAACCCAGCGGGGGTGAGCAGTTCTTC CASSYQSREPSGGEQFF
TRBJ2-3 . TRBV20-1 . TGCAGTTTTAAGCGGTATGGGTCAGATACGCAGTATTTT CSFKRYGSDTQYF
TRBJ1-2 . TRBV3-1 few TGTGCCAGCAGCTCGCGACAACCCCAACGCACCCTTGGCTACACCTTC CASSSRQPQRTLGYTF
TRBJ2-7 TRBD2 TRBV27 few TGTGCCAGCAGTTGGTCTAGCGGATACTACGAGCAGTACTTC CASSWSSGYYEQYF
TRBJ2-3 . TRBV5-1 few TGCGCCAGCAGCTTGGCTCCAACTGGGGATACGCAGTATTTT CASSLAPTGDTQYF
TRBJ1-3 . TRBV4-2 few TGTGCCAGCAGCCAAGATGGACAGGGAAACACCATATATTTT CASSQDGQGNTIYF
TRBJ2-2 . TRBV27 . TGTGCCAGCAGTTTATTCTCCACTTATCGGGCAGCCAACACCGGGGAGCTGTTTTTT CASSLFSTYRAANTGELFF
TRBJ1-1 . TRBV12-3/TRBV12-4 . TGTGCCAGCAGTTCCGGGGGAAAGACGGGGAACACTGAAGCTTTCTTT CASSSGGKTGNTEAFF
TRBJ1-5 TRBD1 TRBV6-5 few TGTGCCAGCAGTTACGACAGGGGCGGTCAGCCCCAGCATTTT CASSYDRGGQPQHF
TRBJ1-1 . TRBV19 . TGTGCCAGTAGTAGGGGAGGGATGAACACTGAAGCTTTCTTT CASSRGGMNTEAFF
TRBJ2-3 TRBD2 TRBV20-1 . TGCAGTGCTAGAGATGAACCCCGGACTAGCCTCACAGATACGCAGTATTTT CSARDEPRTSLTDTQYF
TRBJ1-1 . TRBV4-3 few TGCGCCAGCAGCTTTACTGCCGGGTCCACTGAAGCTTTCTTT CASSFTAGSTEAFF
TRBJ2-3 TRBD2 TRBV20-1 . TGCAGTGCAACCCGGACTAGCGGGAGTAGAGATACGCAGTATTTT CSATRTSGSRDTQYF
TRBJ2-1 TRBD2 TRBV7-3 . TGTGCCAGCAGCCAATTGACTAGCGGGGGGGCTTATGAGCAGTTCTTC CASSQLTSGGAYEQFF
TRBJ1-1 . TRBV7-9 . TGTGCCAGCCTTCCCAGGACCCAGGCAGAGAACACTGAAGCTTTCTTT CASLPRTQAENTEAFF
TRBJ2-5 . TRBV5-1 few TGCGCCAGCAGCTTGGCAGCGGGACAGTCGGCGGAGACCCAGTACTTC CASSLAAGQSAETQYF
TRBJ2-7 . TRBV7-7 many TGTGCCAGCAGCTTAGGACAGGCCGACTACGAGCAGTACTTC CASSLGQADYEQYF
TRBJ2-7 . TRBV7-9 . TGTGCCAGCAGCTTAACACCGCCGGCCTACGAGCAGTACTTC CASSLTPPAYEQYF
TRBJ2-1 . TRBV6-6 many TGTGCCAGCAGTTACTTAGCGGAGCAGTTCTTC CASSYLAEQFF
TRBJ2-6 . TRBV7-6 . TGTGCCAGCAGCTTAGCTATCCGAGGAGGCCACTCCTCTGGGGCCAACGTCCTGACTTTC CASSLAIRGGHSSGANVLTF
TRBJ2-7 . TRBV20-1 many TGCAGTGCTTTGTCGACCCGGGACTTAACCTACGAGCAGTACTTC CSALSTRDLTYEQYF
TRBJ1-1 TRBD1 TRBV6-1 few TGTGCCAGCCGAAATACAGGGGCGAGGGGTGAAGCTTTCTTT CASRNTGARGEAFF
TRBJ1-2 TRBD1 TRBV7-9 . TGTGCCAGCAGCAGTGGGACAGGGATGGCCTATGGCTACACCTTC CASSSGTGMAYGYTF
TRBJ2-7 . TRBV3-1 . TGTGCCAGCAGCAAGATTGACTACGAGCAGTACTTC CASSKIDYEQYF
TRBJ1-1 . TRBV6-5 . TGTGCCAGCAGGCAGACAGTGAACACTGAAGCTTTCTTT CASRQTVNTEAFF
TRBJ2-7 TRBD2 TRBV7-9 . TGTGCCAGCAGCTTAGGGCTCGCTAGCGGGAGTATATACGAGCAGTACTTC CASSLGLASGSIYEQYF
TRBJ2-2 . TRBV6-2/TRBV6-3 many TGTGCCAGCAGTTACAGGGGAACCGGGGAGCTGTTTTTT CASSYRGTGELFF
TRBJ1-2 . TRBV11-2 few TGTGCCAGCAGCTTAATGGGTATCTATGGCTACACCTTC CASSLMGIYGYTF
TRBJ2-7 . TRBV29-1 many TGCAGCGTTGATCTGATAGGAACAAACGAGCAGTACTTC CSVDLIGTNEQYF
TRBJ2-2 . TRBV10-3 few TGTGCCATCAGAGACAACACCGGGGAGCTGTTTTTT CAIRDNTGELFF
TRBJ2-7 TRBD1 TRBV10-3 few TGTGCCATCTCAGAGGACAGGGTGGCACTCTCCTACGAGCAGTACTTC CAISEDRVALSYEQYF
TRBJ2-1 . TRBV7-8 . TGTGCCAGCAGCTTAGCGTACAGGAGCTCCTACAATGAGCAGTTCTTC CASSLAYRSSYNEQFF
TRBJ2-3 TRBD2 TRBV7-9 . TGTGCCAGCAGCTTAACGATAGCGGGAGAACCTCGAGGAACAGATACGCAGTATTTT CASSLTIAGEPRGTDTQYF
TRBJ1-5 . TRBV6-2/TRBV6-3 . TGTGCCACCCACAGGGCCGGAGGCGCGAATCCCCAGCATTTT CATHRAGGANPQHF
TRBJ2-4 . TRBV27 few TGTGCCAGCAGTTTACGGGGTGGTGTCGAGTACTTC CASSLRGGVEYF
TRBJ2-2 . TRBV30 many TGTGCCTGGAACCGACTCACCTATACCGGGGAGCTGTTTTTT CAWNRLTYTGELFF
TRBJ2-3 TRBD2 TRBV3-1 . TGTGCCAGCAGCCGACGACTAGCGGGGCCCACAGATACGCAGTATTTT CASSRRLAGPTDTQYF